Many counts were recorded for the clone carrying this T cell receptor beta chain. No antigen is known for it. The data belong to a study of blood T cells in healthy people across ages. For the second PCR, which ran for 7 to 11 cycles, a sample-barcoded 5' primer and a J-beta primer mix were used. TCRdb re-analysed the 5' RACE reads in MiXCR, keeping a single row per CDR3 protein. The sample includes hundreds of thousands of distinct CDR3 sequences, roughly three fifths of them seen just once. Study findings and constraints: Age advanced and TCR beta diversity per million T cells fell, roughly linearly.

The CDR3 covers 17 residues. The germline V gene has CDR1 SQVTM and CDR2 ANQGSEA. The ends lost 0 bases at V and 3 bases at J; junction bases unmatched: 7. This clonotype was obtained from a man aged 55 to 69 in good health. The sample comprised blood. The chain recombines TRBV29-1 with TRBJ2-1; 11 bases agree with TRBD2. The CDR3 sequence is CSVEDWASGGIYNEQFF. CDR3 nucleotide sequence: TGCAGCGTTGAAGATTGGGCTAGCGGGGGGATCTACAATGAGCAGTTCTTC.